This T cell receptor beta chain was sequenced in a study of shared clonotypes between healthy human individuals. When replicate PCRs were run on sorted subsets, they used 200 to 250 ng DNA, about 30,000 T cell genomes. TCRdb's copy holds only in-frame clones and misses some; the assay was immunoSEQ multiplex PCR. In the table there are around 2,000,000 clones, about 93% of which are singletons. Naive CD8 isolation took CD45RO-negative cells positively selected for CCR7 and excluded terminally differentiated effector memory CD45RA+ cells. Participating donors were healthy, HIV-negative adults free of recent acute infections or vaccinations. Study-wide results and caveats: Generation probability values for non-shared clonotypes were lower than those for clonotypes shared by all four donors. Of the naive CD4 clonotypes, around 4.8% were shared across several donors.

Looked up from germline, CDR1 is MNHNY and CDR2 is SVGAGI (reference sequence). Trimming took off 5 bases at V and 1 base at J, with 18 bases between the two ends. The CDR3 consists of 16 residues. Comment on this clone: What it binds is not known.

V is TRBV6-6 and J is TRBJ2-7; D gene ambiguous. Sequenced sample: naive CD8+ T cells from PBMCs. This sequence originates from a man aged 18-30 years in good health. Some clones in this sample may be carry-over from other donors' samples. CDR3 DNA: TGTGCCAGCAGTCGCCCAGACGGATCCCTTTCCTACGAGCAGTACTTC. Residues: CASSRPDGSLSYEQYF.